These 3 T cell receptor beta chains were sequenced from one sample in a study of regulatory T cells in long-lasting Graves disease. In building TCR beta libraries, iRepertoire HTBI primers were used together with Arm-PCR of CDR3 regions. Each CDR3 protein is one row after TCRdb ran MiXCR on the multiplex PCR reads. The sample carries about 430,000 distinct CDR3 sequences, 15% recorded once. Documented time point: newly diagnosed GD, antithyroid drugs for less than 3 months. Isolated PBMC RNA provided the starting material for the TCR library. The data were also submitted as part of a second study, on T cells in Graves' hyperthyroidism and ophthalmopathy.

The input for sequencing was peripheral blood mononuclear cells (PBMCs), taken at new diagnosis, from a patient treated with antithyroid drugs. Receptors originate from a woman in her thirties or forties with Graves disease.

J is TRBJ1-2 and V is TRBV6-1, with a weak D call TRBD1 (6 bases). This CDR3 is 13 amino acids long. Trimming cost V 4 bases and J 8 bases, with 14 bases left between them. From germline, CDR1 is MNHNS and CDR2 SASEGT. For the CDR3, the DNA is TGTGCCAGCAGTGGGGGACAAGTCGAAGGCTACACCTTC. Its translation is CASSGGQVEGYTF.

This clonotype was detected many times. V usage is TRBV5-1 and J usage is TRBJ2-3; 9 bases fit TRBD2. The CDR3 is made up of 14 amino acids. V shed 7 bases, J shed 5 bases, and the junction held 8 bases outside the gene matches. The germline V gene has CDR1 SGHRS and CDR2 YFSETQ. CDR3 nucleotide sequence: TGCGCCAGCTCGGGGGGTAGCGGGAGAGATACGCAGTATTTT. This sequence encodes CASSGGSGRDTQYF.

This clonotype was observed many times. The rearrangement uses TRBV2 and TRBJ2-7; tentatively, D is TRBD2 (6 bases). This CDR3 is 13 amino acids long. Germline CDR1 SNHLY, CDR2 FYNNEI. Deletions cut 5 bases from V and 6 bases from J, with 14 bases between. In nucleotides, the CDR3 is TGTGCCAGCAGTTTACGATATAGCGGCGAGCAGTACTTC. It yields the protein CASSLRYSGEQYF.